Detailed here is one T cell receptor (beta chain). Method: immunoSEQ multiplex PCR; TCRdb's copy keeps in-frame clones and lacks some. The sample has some 5,000 clones; about 71% are singletons. V gave up 4 bases and J gave up 4 bases, with 20 bases separating them. The CDR3 is 16 residues long. Germline CDR1 and CDR2: SGDLS and YYNGEE. These data belong to a study of intratumoral heterogeneity in liver cancer. This TCR was recovered from a man between 70 and 80 years old with hepatocellular carcinoma. This sample comprised tumor-adjacent normal tissue, obtained before any cancer treatment. The chain links TRBV9 to TRBJ1-1; D is unresolved. CDR3 sequence: CASSPDWIGLGTEAFF. In nucleotides, the CDR3 is TGTGCCAGCAGCCCGGATTGGATAGGATTGGGCACTGAAGCTTTCTTT.